The 3 T cell receptor beta chains in this list originate from one sample, sequenced in a study of vaccination effects on CD4 cells after COVID-19. Viral peptide pool expansion of antigen-specific CD4+ T cells preceded sequencing in the ViraFEST assay. Subsequent to a culture period of more than 8 days, CD4+ T cells were isolated. Testing of the vaccine recipients showed negative nucleocapsid antibodies and no prior SARS-CoV-2 infection. Their antigen targets remain unknown. Data came from immunoSEQ multiplex PCR; TCRdb stores just in-frame clones and leaves some out. The sample lists some 65,000 clones, 65% to 85% occurring once. The sequences come from CD4+ T cells from PBMCs cultured with HCoV-NL63 spike peptides, collected before COVID-19 vaccination. These receptors were collected from a human donor who received a COVID-19 vaccine.

The J gene is TRBJ2-7, the V gene TRBV2, with a tentative D call TRBD1 (5 bases). The germline V gene has CDR1 SNHLY and CDR2 FYNNEI. Trimming shortened V by 5 bases and J by 7 bases, and 18 bases separated the two germline ends. The CDR3 contains 14 residues. This CDR3 reads CASSWAGPRREQYV. CDR3 nucleotides: TGTGCCAGCAGTTGGGCAGGGCCGAGGAGAGAGCAGTACGTC.

The chain carries TRBV28 and TRBJ1-2; D call uncertain. Germline V gene sequence: CDR1 MDHEN, CDR2 SYDVKM. CDR3 size: 11 residues. Deletions cut 10 bases from V and 4 bases from J, with 10 bases between. The CDR3 coding sequence is TGTGCCACCACAACCCTCTATGGCTACACCTTC. Protein product: CATTTLYGYTF.

The V and J genes are TRBV7-3 and TRBJ2-1, with 14 bases matching TRBD2. CDR1 SGHTA and CDR2 FQGTGA come from the germline V gene. Trimming removed 6 bases from V and 8 bases from J; junction bases left unmatched: 3. The CDR3 contains 14 residues. Written as DNA, the CDR3 is TGTGCCAGCAGGACTAGCGGGGGGGCCGATGAGCAGTTCTTC. This codes for CASRTSGGADEQFF.